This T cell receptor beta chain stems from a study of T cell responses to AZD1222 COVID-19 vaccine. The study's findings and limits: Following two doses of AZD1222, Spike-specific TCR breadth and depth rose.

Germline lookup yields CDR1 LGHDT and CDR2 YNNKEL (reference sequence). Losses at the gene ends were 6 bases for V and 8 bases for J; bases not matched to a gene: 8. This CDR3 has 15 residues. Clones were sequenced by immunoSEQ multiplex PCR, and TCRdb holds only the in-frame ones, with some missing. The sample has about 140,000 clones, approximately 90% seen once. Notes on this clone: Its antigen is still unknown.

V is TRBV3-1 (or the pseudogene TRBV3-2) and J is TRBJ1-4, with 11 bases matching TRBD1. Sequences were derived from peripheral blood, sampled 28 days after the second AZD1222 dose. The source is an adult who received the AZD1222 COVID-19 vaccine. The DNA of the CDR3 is TGTGCCAGCAGTTCTGGACAGGGGGCAGGGGAAAAACTGTTTTTT. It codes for CASSSGQGAGEKLFF.